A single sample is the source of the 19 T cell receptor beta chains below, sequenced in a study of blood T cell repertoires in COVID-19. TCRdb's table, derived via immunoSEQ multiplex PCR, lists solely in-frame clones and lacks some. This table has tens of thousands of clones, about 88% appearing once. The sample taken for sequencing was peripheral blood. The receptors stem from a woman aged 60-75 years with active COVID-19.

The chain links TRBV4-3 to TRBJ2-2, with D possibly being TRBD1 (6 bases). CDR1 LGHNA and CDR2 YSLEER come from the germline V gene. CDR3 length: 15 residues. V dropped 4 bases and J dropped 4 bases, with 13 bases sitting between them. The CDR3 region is CASSPSRGSTGELFF. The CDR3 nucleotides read TGCGCCAGCAGCCCTAGCAGGGGAAGCACCGGGGAGCTGTTTTTT.

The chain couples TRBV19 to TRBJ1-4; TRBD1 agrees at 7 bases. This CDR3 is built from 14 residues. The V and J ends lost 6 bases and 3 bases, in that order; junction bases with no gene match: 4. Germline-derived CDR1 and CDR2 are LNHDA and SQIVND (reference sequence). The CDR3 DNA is TGTGCCAGTAGCAACAGGGGACCTAATGAAAAACTGTTTTTT. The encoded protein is CASSNRGPNEKLFF.

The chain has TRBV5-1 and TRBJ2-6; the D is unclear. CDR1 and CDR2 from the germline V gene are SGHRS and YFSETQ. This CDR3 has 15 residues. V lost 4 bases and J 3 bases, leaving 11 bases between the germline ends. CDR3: CASSPQAIGANVLTF. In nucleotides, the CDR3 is TGCGCCAGCAGCCCGCAGGCAATTGGGGCCAACGTCCTGACTTTC.

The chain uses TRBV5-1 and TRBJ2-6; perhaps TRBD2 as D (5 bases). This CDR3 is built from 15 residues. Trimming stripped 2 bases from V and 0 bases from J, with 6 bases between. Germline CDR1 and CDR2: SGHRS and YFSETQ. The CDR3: CASSFGSSGANVLTF. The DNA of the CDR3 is TGCGCCAGCAGCTTTGGGAGCTCTGGGGCCAACGTCCTGACTTTC. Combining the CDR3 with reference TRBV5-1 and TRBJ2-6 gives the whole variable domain KAGVTQTPRYLIKTRGQQVTLSCSPISGHRSVSWYQQTPGQGLQFLFEYFSETQRNKGNFPGRFSGRQFSNSRSEMNVSTLELGDSALYLCASSFGSSGANVLTFGAGSRLTVL.

The CDR3 spells CASSVDRGSYGYTF. Written as DNA, the CDR3 is TGTGCCAGCAGCGTAGATAGGGGATCCTATGGCTACACCTTC. This chain joins TRBV9 and TRBJ1-2; the D gene is possibly TRBD1 (5 bases). Germline-derived CDR1 and CDR2 are SGDLS and YYNGEE. V was shortened by 0 bases and J by 4 bases, with 10 bases between the two germline ends. The CDR3 is made up of 14 amino acids.

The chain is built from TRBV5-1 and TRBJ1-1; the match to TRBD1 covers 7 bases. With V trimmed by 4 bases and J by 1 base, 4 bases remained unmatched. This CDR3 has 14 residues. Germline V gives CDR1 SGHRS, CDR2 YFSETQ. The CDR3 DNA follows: TGCGCCAGCAGCGAAGGGACAGCGAACACTGAAGCTTTCTTT. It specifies CASSEGTANTEAFF.

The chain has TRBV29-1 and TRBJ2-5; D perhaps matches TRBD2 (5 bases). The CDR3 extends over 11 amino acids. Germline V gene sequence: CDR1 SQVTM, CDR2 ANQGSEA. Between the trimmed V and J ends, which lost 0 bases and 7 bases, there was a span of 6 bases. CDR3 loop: CSVEEEVTQYF. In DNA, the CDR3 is TGCAGCGTTGAAGAGGAGGTGACCCAGTACTTC. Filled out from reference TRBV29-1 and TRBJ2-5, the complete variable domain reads SAVISQKPSRDICQRGTSLTIQCQVDSQVTMMFWYRQQPGQSLTLIATANQGSEATYESGFVIDKFPISRPNLTFSTLTVSNMSPEDSSIYLCSVEEEVTQYFGPGTRLLVL.

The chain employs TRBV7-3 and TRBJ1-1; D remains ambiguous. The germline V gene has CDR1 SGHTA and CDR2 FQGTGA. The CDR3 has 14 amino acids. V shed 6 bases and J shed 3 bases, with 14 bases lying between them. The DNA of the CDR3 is TGTGCCAGCAGATATACTGCGCTGGACACTGAAGCTTTCTTT. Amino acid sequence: CASRYTALDTEAFF.

The chain's CDR3 is CASSWDGGVETQYF. The CDR3 nucleotides read TGTGCCAGCAGCTGGGACGGGGGGGTGGAGACCCAGTACTTC. This chain connects TRBV7-2 to TRBJ2-5; 8 nucleotides align to TRBD2. J lost 5 bases, V lost 4 bases, and 6 bases had no gene match. Germline V CDR1 and CDR2: SGHTA, FQGNSA. The CDR3 has 14 amino acids.

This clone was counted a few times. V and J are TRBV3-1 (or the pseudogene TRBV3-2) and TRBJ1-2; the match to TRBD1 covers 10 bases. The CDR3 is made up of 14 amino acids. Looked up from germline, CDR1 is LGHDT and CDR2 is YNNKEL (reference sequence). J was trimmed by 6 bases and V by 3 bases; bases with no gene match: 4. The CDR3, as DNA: TGTGCCAGCAGCCATAAGGGACAGGGGCATGGCTACACCTTC. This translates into CASSHKGQGHGYTF.

CDR3 nucleotide sequence: TGCGCCAGCAGCTGGGAGCGACAGGGATCCATTTCTGGGGAGCTGTTTTTT. Protein product: CASSWERQGSISGELFF. The chain joins TRBV5-1 to TRBJ2-2; 7 positions match TRBD1. The CDR3 runs to 17 residues. Losses at the gene ends were 3 bases for V and 8 bases for J; bases not matched to a gene: 16. Germline lookup yields CDR1 SGHRS and CDR2 YFSETQ. The full variable domain, with the rest looked up from reference TRBV5-1 and TRBJ2-2, is KAGVTQTPRYLIKTRGQQVTLSCSPISGHRSVSWYQQTPGQGLQFLFEYFSETQRNKGNFPGRFSGRQFSNSRSEMNVSTLELGDSALYLCASSWERQGSISGELFFGEGSRLTVL.

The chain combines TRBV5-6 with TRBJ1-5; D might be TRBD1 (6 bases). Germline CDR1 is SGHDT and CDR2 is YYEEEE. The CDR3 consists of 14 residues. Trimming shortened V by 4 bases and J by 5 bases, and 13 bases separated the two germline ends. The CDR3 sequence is CASSRNRVDQPQHF. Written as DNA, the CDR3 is TGTGCCAGCAGCCGTAACAGGGTAGATCAGCCCCAGCATTTT.

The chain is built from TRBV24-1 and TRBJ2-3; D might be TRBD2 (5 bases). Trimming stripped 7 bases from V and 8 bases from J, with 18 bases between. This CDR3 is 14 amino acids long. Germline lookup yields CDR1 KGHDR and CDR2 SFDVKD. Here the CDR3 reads CATSAREASGTQYF. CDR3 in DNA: TGTGCCACCAGCGCCCGGGAAGCGAGCGGTACGCAGTATTTT.

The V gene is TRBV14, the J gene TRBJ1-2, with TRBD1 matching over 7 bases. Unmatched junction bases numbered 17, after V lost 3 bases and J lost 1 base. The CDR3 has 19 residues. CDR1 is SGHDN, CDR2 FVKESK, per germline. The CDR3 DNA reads TGTGCCAGCAGCCACCGGGGCTTCGACAGGGTCGGGATTAACTATGGCTACACCTTC. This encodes CASSHRGFDRVGINYGYTF.

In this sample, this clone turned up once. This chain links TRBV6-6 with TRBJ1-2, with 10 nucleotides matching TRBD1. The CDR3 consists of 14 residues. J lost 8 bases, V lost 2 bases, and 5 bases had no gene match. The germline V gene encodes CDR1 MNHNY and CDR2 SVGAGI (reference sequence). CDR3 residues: CASSYGTGARGYTF. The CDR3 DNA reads TGTGCCAGCAGTTACGGGACAGGGGCTAGGGGCTACACCTTC.

The CDR3, as DNA: TGTGCCAGCAGCTTAGGAGGGGGCTACACCGGGGAGCTGTTTTTT. Protein product: CASSLGGGYTGELFF. The chain has TRBV7-7 and TRBJ2-2; TRBD1 aligns across 7 bases. The germline V gene encodes CDR1 SSHAT and CDR2 FNYEAQ (reference sequence). This CDR3 contains 15 residues. Germline trimming cut 1 base from V and 3 bases from J; bases unmatched to any gene: 2. Based on the CDR3 plus reference TRBV7-7 and TRBJ2-2, the full variable domain is GAGVSQSPRYKVTKRGQDVTLRCDPISSHATLYWYQQALGQGPEFLTYFNYEAQPDKSGLPSDRFSAERPEGSISTLTIQRTEQRDSAMYRCASSLGGGYTGELFFGEGSRLTVL.

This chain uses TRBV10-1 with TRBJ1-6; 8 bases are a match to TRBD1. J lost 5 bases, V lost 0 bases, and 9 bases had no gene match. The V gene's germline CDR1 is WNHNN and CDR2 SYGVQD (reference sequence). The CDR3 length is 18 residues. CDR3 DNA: TGCGCCAGCAGTGAGTCCCCACAGGGGGACTCTAATAATTCACCCCTCCACTTT. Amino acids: CASSESPQGDSNNSPLHF.

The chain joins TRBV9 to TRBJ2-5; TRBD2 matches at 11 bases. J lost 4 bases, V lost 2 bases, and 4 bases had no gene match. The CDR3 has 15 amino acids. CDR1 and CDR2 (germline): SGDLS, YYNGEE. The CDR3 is CASSVSGGVAETQYF. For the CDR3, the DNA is TGTGCCAGCAGCGTTAGCGGGGGGGTGGCAGAGACCCAGTACTTC.

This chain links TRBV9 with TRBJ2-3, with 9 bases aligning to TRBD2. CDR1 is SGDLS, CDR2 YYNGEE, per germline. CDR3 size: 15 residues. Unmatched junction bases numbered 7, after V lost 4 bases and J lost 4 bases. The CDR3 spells CASSIAGGPADTQYF. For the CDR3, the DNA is TGTGCCAGCAGCATCGCGGGGGGGCCGGCAGATACGCAGTATTTT.